Listed here are 18 T cell receptor beta chains from one sample, sequenced in a study of cytomegalovirus exposure and HLA in healthy donors. Generated by immunoSEQ multiplex PCR, the TCRdb table keeps only in-frame clones and is missing some. Of some 90,000 clones detected, about 96% appear once; the ten largest clones hold 0.78%. What was sequenced was PBMCs. These receptor sequences come from a man younger than 30 in good health and CMV-seronegative.

The genes are TRBV6-5 and TRBJ2-1; TRBD2 agrees at 9 bases. The CDR3 length is 13 residues. Losses at the gene ends were 6 bases for V and 16 bases for J; bases not matched to a gene: 13. Looked up from germline, CDR1 is MNHEY and CDR2 is SVGAGI. CDR3 nucleotides: TGTGCCAGCAGCCCCCCGGGACTAGCAAGAGCCTTCTTC. Protein: CASSPPGLARAFF.

The V call is TRBV29-1, the J call TRBJ2-5; a weak D match, TRBD1 (7 bases). This CDR3 spans 12 amino acids. The V gene's germline CDR1 is SQVTM and CDR2 ANQGSEA. The V end was cut by 7 bases, the J end by 3 bases, with 12 bases between. Here the CDR3 DNA reads TGCAGCGGGGGGGACAGCGAAGAGACCCAGTACTTC. It is translated as CSGGDSEETQYF.

This chain links TRBV7-2 with TRBJ2-3; D might be TRBD1 (6 bases). Germline CDR1 is SGHTA and CDR2 is FQGNSA. This CDR3 is 15 amino acids long. V was cut by 2 bases and J by 6 bases, with 15 bases left in between. The chain's CDR3 is CASSLSGWGRDTQYF. CDR3 sequence (DNA): TGTGCCAGCAGCTTATCCGGGTGGGGGCGCGATACGCAGTATTTT.

The chain employs TRBV19 and TRBJ1-5; D not resolved. The germline CDR1 and CDR2 sequences are LNHDA and SQIVND (reference sequence). The CDR3 contains 15 residues. Between the trimmed V and J ends, which lost 3 bases and 0 bases, there was a span of 9 bases. This CDR3 reads CASSITVYSNQPQHF. The DNA of the CDR3 is TGTGCCAGTAGTATCACAGTTTATAGCAATCAGCCCCAGCATTTT.

V is TRBV13 and J is TRBJ1-2, with 7 nucleotides matching TRBD1. Trimming at V came to 5 bases and at J to 5 bases, leaving 8 bases not matched to a gene. This CDR3 has 14 amino acids. Germline CDR1 and CDR2: PRHDT and FYEKMQ (reference sequence). CDR3 amino acids: CASSTGERVYGYTF. In DNA form, the CDR3 reads TGTGCCAGCAGCACAGGGGAGAGGGTTTATGGCTACACCTTC.

There are a few counts of this clone. This chain links TRBV9 with TRBJ1-2; D perhaps matches TRBD1 (6 bases). Germline V lookup: CDR1 SGDLS, CDR2 YYNGEE. V was trimmed by 0 bases and J by 8 bases, leaving 20 bases between them. The CDR3 sequence is 16 residues long. DNA of the CDR3: TGTGCCAGCAGCGTAGTGGGGGTAGGGGGATTCGGCGGCTACACCTTC. It translates to CASSVVGVGGFGGYTF.

The V and J genes are TRBV4-1 and TRBJ2-5; the match to TRBD2 covers 11 bases. Germline CDR1 and CDR2: MGHRA and YSYEKL. This CDR3 spans 16 amino acids. The V segment lost 6 bases and the J segment 2 bases; nucleotides outside the gene matches: 8. The DNA for the CDR3 is TGCGCCAGCAGACCGTCTAGCGGGAGGCTTCAAGAGACCCAGTACTTC. Translating it yields CASRPSSGRLQETQYF.

The V gene is TRBV29-1, the J gene TRBJ2-7; D not resolved. The length of the CDR3 is 13 residues. The V end lost 4 bases, the J end lost 2 bases, and 12 bases lay between the germline ends. From germline, CDR1 is SQVTM and CDR2 ANQGSEA. The CDR3 DNA sequence: TGCAGCGTTGTCTATAGCTATCCCTACGAGCAGTACTTC. Translation gives CSVVYSYPYEQYF.

This chain connects TRBV30 to TRBJ2-4, with TRBD1 as a possible D gene (6 bases). V was pared by 0 bases and J by 0 bases, with 18 bases between. Germline-derived CDR1 and CDR2 are GTSNPN and SVGIG (reference sequence). This CDR3 has 18 amino acids. The DNA for the CDR3 is TGTGCCTGGAGTGTAATTCCGGGACACAACCTAGCCAAAAACATTCAGTACTTC. Translation gives CAWSVIPGHNLAKNIQYF.

The CDR3 DNA reads as TGTGCCAGTAGACTACTCACAGGGGACATTCAGTACTTC. Translated, it gives CASRLLTGDIQYF. The genes are TRBV19 and TRBJ2-4; 7 bases agree with TRBD1. V lost 6 bases, J lost 8 bases, and 7 bases stayed unmatched. The CDR3 has 13 amino acids. Germline V lookup: CDR1 LNHDA, CDR2 SQIVND (reference sequence). The full variable domain, rest sourced from reference TRBV19 and TRBJ2-4, is DGGITQSPKYLFRKEGQNVTLSCEQNLNHDAMYWYRQDPGQGLRLIYYSQIVNDFQKGDIAEGYSVSREKKESFPLTVTSAQKNPTAFYLCASRLLTGDIQYFGAGTRLSVL.

The chain is built from TRBV5-1 and TRBJ2-1; D is possibly TRBD2 (5 bases). CDR1 and CDR2 (germline): SGHRS, YFSETQ. CDR3 length: 15 amino acids. The V end was cut by 1 base, the J end by 0 bases, with 8 bases between. The CDR3 nucleotides read TGCGCCAGCAGCTTGAGCGGAAACTCCTACAATGAGCAGTTCTTC. Translated: CASSLSGNSYNEQFF.

The J gene is TRBJ1-2, the V gene TRBV1; the table names TRBD1, a call not compared with the DNA. TRBV1 is a pseudogene segment. This CDR3 has 16 residues. CDR3 region: CTSSQATTGRVYGYTF. For the CDR3, the DNA is TGCACCAGCAGCCAAGCAACGACAGGACGCGTCTATGGCTACACCTTC.

The rearrangement joins TRBV5-1 to TRBJ1-3; 9 bases agree with TRBD1. Per germline, CDR1 SGHRS and CDR2 YFSETQ. The CDR3 totals 18 residues. Losses at the gene ends were 2 bases for V and 2 bases for J; bases not matched to a gene: 11. The CDR3 sequence is CASSLTGGNLGTGNTIYF. The CDR3 region has the DNA TGCGCCAGCAGCTTAACAGGGGGCAATCTGGGTACTGGAAACACCATATATTTT.

This chain links TRBV10-3 with TRBJ2-7, with a tentative D call TRBD2 (6 bases). Germline CDR1 reads ENHRY; CDR2 reads SYGVKD. V dropped 3 bases and J dropped 0 bases, with 9 bases sitting between them. This CDR3 contains 14 residues. The CDR3 DNA follows: TGTGCCATCAGTGACGGGGGTGGCTCCTACGAGCAGTACTTC. Translating it yields CAISDGGGSYEQYF.

J is TRBJ2-1 and V is TRBV29-1; 10 bases align to TRBD2. V lost 4 bases and J lost 15; bases outside the gene matches: 15. The CDR3 totals 14 residues. Germline values: CDR1 SQVTM, CDR2 ANQGSEA. The CDR3 region is CSVGTRLAGVRGFF. CDR3 nucleotides: TGCAGCGTTGGGACCCGACTAGCGGGTGTTCGGGGGTTCTTC.

This chain uses TRBV5-4 with TRBJ2-1; 8 positions agree with TRBD2. CDR3 length equals 13 residues. Trimming at V came to 4 bases and at J to 9 bases, leaving 6 bases not matched to a gene. Germline V CDR1 and CDR2: SGHNT, YYREEE (reference sequence). CDR3 residues: CASSAGLGIEQFF. For the CDR3, the DNA is TGTGCCAGCAGCGCGGGACTAGGGATTGAGCAGTTCTTC.

The chain couples TRBV5-1 to TRBJ2-7; a weak D match, TRBD2 (5 bases). V lost 2 bases and J lost 3, with 6 bases in between. The CDR3 runs 12 residues. CDR1 is SGHRS and CDR2 is YFSETQ in the germline V gene. The chain's CDR3 is CASSLTSYEQYF. The CDR3 DNA reads TGCGCCAGCAGCTTAACTAGCTACGAGCAGTACTTC.

Here the CDR3 reads CSVAGGAEQPQHF. The CDR3 region has the DNA TGCAGCGTTGCCGGGGGGGCAGAACAGCCCCAGCATTTT. The V gene is TRBV29-1, the J gene TRBJ1-5, with D tentatively TRBD1 (6 bases). Germline V gives CDR1 SQVTM, CDR2 ANQGSEA. The CDR3 sequence is 13 residues long. Between the trimmed V and J ends, which lost 4 bases and 7 bases, there was a span of 14 bases.